A single sample is the source of the 21 T cell receptor beta chains below, sequenced in a study of the immune and genomic landscape of osteosarcoma. Profiled with immunoSEQ multiplex PCR; TCRdb holds only in-frame clones, not every one. The sample lists under 1,500 clones, 70% to 85% occurring once. The sequenced sample consisted of primary tumor tissue from the femur. These receptors were collected from a man between 25 and 39 years old with osteosarcoma.

V and J are TRBV19 and TRBJ1-5, with a possible D match to TRBD1 (6 bases). The ends were cut back, 0 bases at V and 7 bases at J, with 10 bases in the middle. Germline V lookup: CDR1 LNHDA, CDR2 SQIVND (reference sequence). CDR3 length: 14 amino acids. The CDR3 region has the DNA TGTGCCAGTAGTATAGAACAGGGTGGACAGCCCCAGCATTTT. It specifies CASSIEQGGQPQHF.

The sample holds a few counts of this clone. The chain couples TRBV7-2 to TRBJ2-7; D is ambiguous. The CDR3 contains 11 residues. V was clipped by 8 bases and J by 6 bases, with 11 bases between them. Germline loops: CDR1 SGHTA, CDR2 FQGNSA. The CDR3 region is CASGSLIEQYF. Here the CDR3 DNA reads TGTGCCAGCGGATCGCTGATCGAGCAGTACTTC.

Notes on this clone: Germline is not matched at one junction end, which may reflect a read error. The genes are TRBV30 and TRBJ1-6; D not certain. From germline, CDR1 is GTSNPN and CDR2 SVGIG (reference sequence). The CDR3 is 17 residues long. The CDR3 loop is CAWTQFVLGRVNSPPHF. The CDR3 DNA follows: TGTGCCTGGACCCAATTCGTTTTAGGAAGGGTAAATTCACCCCCCCACTTT.

The rearrangement uses TRBV13 and TRBJ2-7; D may be TRBD1 (6 bases). The germline V gene has CDR1 PRHDT and CDR2 FYEKMQ (reference sequence). Trimming took 8 bases from V and 6 from J, leaving 17 bases between them. This CDR3 contains 13 residues. CDR3 amino acids: CASGRTGFGEQYF. CDR3 in DNA: TGTGCCAGCGGCCGTACAGGGTTTGGCGAGCAGTACTTC. Looking up the rest from reference TRBV13 and TRBJ2-7 gives the full variable domain: AAGVIQSPRHLIKEKRETATLKCYPIPRHDTVYWYQQGPGQDPQFLISFYEKMQSDKGSIPDRFSAQQFSDYHSELNMSSLELGDSALYFCASGRTGFGEQYFGPGTRLTVT.

As to this clone: The junction departs from the called germline gene at one end, perhaps through a read error. The gene calls are TRBV19 and TRBJ1-2, with 9 bases matching TRBD1. The CDR3 has 11 residues. The V gene's germline CDR1 is LNHDA and CDR2 SQIVND (reference sequence). The CDR3, as DNA: TGTGCCAGTAGTTCGGGACAGGGCCACGTCTTC. As protein: CASSSGQGHVF.

The genes are TRBV27 and TRBJ2-2; 9 bases line up with TRBD1. The CDR3 is made up of 16 amino acids. Germline V CDR1 and CDR2: MNHEY, SMNVEV (reference sequence). J lost 5 bases, V lost 7 bases, and 11 bases had no gene match. The CDR3 reads CASTLPGTGRTGELFF. The CDR3 DNA reads TGTGCCAGCACTCTCCCCGGGACAGGGCGTACCGGGGAGCTGTTTTTT.

This clone occurred once. The DNA for the CDR3 is TGTGCCAGCAGCCTAAAACGGGGCCGCACAGATACGCAGTATTTT. Protein product: CASSLKRGRTDTQYF. The V call is TRBV9, the J call TRBJ2-3; D tentatively fits TRBD1 or TRBD2 (5 bases each). Germline-derived CDR1 and CDR2 are SGDLS and YYNGEE. The V and J ends lost 4 bases and 1 base respectively, with 13 bases between them. CDR3 length: 15 amino acids.

The CDR3 coding sequence is TGTGCCAGTACCCATCCGGGGGGGCACAATGAGCAGTTCTTC. Protein sequence: CASTHPGGHNEQFF. The rearrangement uses TRBV19 and TRBJ2-1; 8 bases match TRBD2. Germline assignment: CDR1 LNHDA and CDR2 SQIVND (reference sequence). V lost 7 bases and J lost 5; bases outside the gene matches: 7. This CDR3 is built from 14 residues.

J is TRBJ1-4 and V is TRBV11-3, with no clear D. Deletions cut 5 bases from V and 2 bases from J, with 6 bases between. CDR3 size: 13 residues. Germline CDR1 SGHNT, CDR2 YENEEA. The CDR3: CASSARTNEKLFF. CDR3 DNA sequence: TGTGCCAGCAGCGCACGTACTAATGAAAAACTGTTTTTT. Together with reference TRBV11-3 and TRBJ1-4, the CDR3 gives the full variable domain: EAGVVQSPRYKIIEKKQPVAFWCNPISGHNTLYWYLQNLGQGPELLIRYENEEAVDDSQLPKDRFSAERLKGVDSTLKIQPAELGDSAVYLCASSARTNEKLFFGSGTQLSVL.

The gene calls are TRBV4-3 and TRBJ1-4, with TRBD1 matching 7 bases. The CDR3 runs to 16 residues. Germline V gene data show CDR1 as LGHNA and CDR2 as YSLEER. Losses at the gene ends were 0 bases for V and 8 bases for J; bases not matched to a gene: 9. The DNA for the CDR3 is TGCGCCAGCAGCCAAGACCTTGACAGGGTGTGGGAAAAACTGTTTTTT. Translated: CASSQDLDRVWEKLFF.

The chain has TRBV9 and TRBJ2-1; a possible D gene is TRBD1 (6 bases). Trimming shortened V by 0 bases and J by 2 bases, and 9 bases separated the two germline ends. The germline gives CDR1 SGDLS, CDR2 YYNGEE. The CDR3 has 15 amino acids. CDR3 sequence (DNA): TGTGCCAGCAGCGTAGGGGGGCCCCCCTACAATGAGCAGTTCTTC. It translates to CASSVGGPPYNEQFF.

The chain carries TRBV16 and TRBJ1-5; D remains unclear. Germline lookup yields CDR1 KGHSY and CDR2 FQNENV. The CDR3 extends over 17 amino acids. V gave up 1 base and J gave up 0 bases, with 13 bases separating them. The CDR3: CASSQFLFQYSNQPQHF. The CDR3 DNA reads as TGTGCCAGCAGCCAATTCCTATTCCAGTATAGCAATCAGCCCCAGCATTTT.

The chain is built from TRBV7-9 and TRBJ1-1; 7 nucleotides agree with TRBD1. V shed 6 bases and J 2 bases; nucleotides not matched to a gene: 18. CDR3 length equals 18 residues. CDR1 and CDR2 from the germline V gene are SEHNR and FQNEAQ (reference sequence). The CDR3 loop reads CASSFKGVGGQRNTEAFF. The CDR3, as DNA: TGTGCCAGCAGTTTTAAAGGGGTCGGGGGACAGAGAAACACTGAAGCTTTCTTT.

This clone was found a few times. The V and J genes are TRBV9 and TRBJ2-2, with a weak D call TRBD2 (6 bases). CDR1 SGDLS and CDR2 YYNGEE come from the germline V gene. The CDR3 has 18 residues. V was shortened by 3 bases and J by 0 bases, with 18 bases between the two germline ends. CDR3 DNA sequence: TGTGCCAGCAGCGGCCGTTCCGGGGGAGGCCCGAACACCGGGGAGCTGTTTTTT. It yields the protein CASSGRSGGGPNTGELFF.

The J gene is TRBJ2-3, the V gene TRBV27; 9 bases map to TRBD2. The V and J ends lost 1 base and 3 bases, in that order; junction bases with no gene match: 2. CDR1 MNHEY and CDR2 SMNVEV come from the germline V gene (reference sequence). This CDR3 comprises 15 residues. DNA of the CDR3: TGTGCCAGCAGTTTATACGCGGGGGGGACAGATACGCAGTATTTT. Residues: CASSLYAGGTDTQYF.

V usage is TRBV5-1 and J usage is TRBJ2-3, with D possibly being TRBD1 (6 bases). The CDR3 sequence is 16 residues long. Germline CDR1 is SGHRS and CDR2 is YFSETQ. The V gene lost 4 bases and the J gene lost 1 base, with 16 bases spanning the gap. CDR3 coding DNA: TGCGCCAGCAGCCGAATACCGGGACACGGCACAGATACGCAGTATTTT. Amino acids: CASSRIPGHGTDTQYF.

The V and J genes are TRBV28 and TRBJ1-2; a possible D gene is TRBD1 (5 bases). CDR1 and CDR2 (germline): MDHEN, SYDVKM. V lost 10 bases and J 3 bases, leaving 12 bases between the germline ends. The CDR3 loop spans 12 amino acids. The CDR3 DNA follows: TGTGCCACCCTTACGACAGACTATGGCTACACCTTC. Amino acids: CATLTTDYGYTF.

Only one count was recorded for this clone. The chain's CDR3 is CASRRAPLNTEAFF. As DNA, the CDR3 is TGTGCCAGCCGTAGGGCCCCCCTGAACACTGAAGCTTTCTTT. The rearrangement links TRBV27 to TRBJ1-1; D is undetermined. The CDR3 is 14 amino acids. V lost 8 bases and J 0 bases, leaving 13 bases between the germline ends. The germline V gene encodes CDR1 MNHEY and CDR2 SMNVEV (reference sequence).

This rearrangement joins TRBV7-8 to TRBJ1-4; D call uncertain. The ends were cut back, 4 bases at V and 2 bases at J, with 8 bases in the middle. The CDR3 has 14 residues. Germline V CDR1 and CDR2: SGHVS, FQNEAQ. The CDR3 DNA reads TGTGCCAGCAGCTCCTTTTGGACTAATGAAAAACTGTTTTTT. It is translated as CASSSFWTNEKLFF. The whole variable domain, remainder taken from reference TRBV7-8 and TRBJ1-4, is GAGVSQSPRYKVAKRGQDVALRCDPISGHVSLFWYQQALGQGPEFLTYFQNEAQLDKSGLPSDRFFAERPEGSVSTLKIQRTQQEDSAVYLCASSSFWTNEKLFFGSGTQLSVL.

This chain joins TRBV11-2 and TRBJ1-1, with D unclear. V was shortened by 6 bases and J by 3 bases, with 14 bases between the two germline ends. The CDR3 covers 14 residues. Germline CDR1 SGHAT, CDR2 FQNNGV. DNA of the CDR3: TGTGCCAGCAGACCCGAAAACGGGCACACTGAAGCTTTCTTT. The encoded protein is CASRPENGHTEAFF.

V and J are TRBV11-3 and TRBJ2-2; 8 bases fit TRBD2. CDR1 and CDR2 (germline): SGHNT, YENEEA. This CDR3 has 18 residues. V dropped 4 bases and J dropped 4; count of bases not matched to a gene: 14. The CDR3 sequence is CASSSPQLAGGITGELFF. The CDR3 DNA sequence: TGTGCCAGCAGCTCTCCCCAGTTGGCGGGGGGTATCACCGGGGAGCTGTTTTTT.